This TCR beta chain is drawn from a study of blood T cell repertoires in COVID-19. In the study overall: The origin of the acute and convalescent COVID-19 samples was the United States, Italy and Spain. Sample material is recorded as cDNA or gDNA derived from T cells, B-cell-depleted T cells, or PBMCs.

Sequencing used immunoSEQ multiplex PCR; TCRdb keeps in-frame clones, though not all of them. The sample comprises some 130,000 clones, about 72% of which are singletons, and 1.5% to 2% rests with the top ten. V gave up 6 bases and J gave up 7 bases, with 16 bases separating them. This CDR3 has 14 residues. CDR1 MGHDK and CDR2 SYGVNS come from the germline V gene. The source material was peripheral blood. The chain links TRBV25-1 to TRBJ1-5; D is undetermined. This receptor was identified in a woman in her 70s with acute or convalescent COVID-19. The CDR3 reads CASSYAGKGQPQHF. The CDR3 bases are TGTGCCAGCAGCTATGCGGGGAAAGGGCAGCCCCAGCATTTT.